This is a list of T cell receptor beta chains from one sample in a study of T-cell reconstitution after alpha-beta-depleted transplantation in children. TCRdb passed the PCR reads through MiXCR, listing each CDR3 protein once. Of tens of thousands of distinct CDR3 sequences detected, 6% to 8.5% appear once; the ten largest clones hold roughly 30%. The sample consisted of peripheral blood, taken 60 days after TCRalphabeta/CD19-depleted stem cell transplant. The source of these receptors is a child less than two years old who had a stem cell transplant for acute myeloid leukemia, so the T cells may come from the graft donor. The CDR3 runs from the conserved cysteine through the conserved F or W. The order of the fields is V gene, D gene, J gene, clone size, CDR3 DNA, CDR3 protein. The D gene is left open where the match is weak. The size field is filled for only some rows; it gives once, few, many or a size class.

TRBV30	NA	TRBJ2-1	medium-sized	TGTGCCTTAACTTACACGGGGAGCACAAGAGTTGAGCAGTTCTTC	CALTYTGSTRVEQFF
TRBV13	NA	TRBJ2-5	many	TGTGCCAGCAGCTCCGACACGGAGACCCAGTACTTC	CASSSDTETQYF
TRBV11-2	NA	TRBJ2-3	many	TGTGCCAGCAGCCGACGATTCCGGGACCCTCACACAGATACGCAGTATTTT	CASSRRFRDPHTDTQYF
TRBV7-8	TRBD1	TRBJ1-2	few	TGTGCCAGCAGCTTAATGGGACAGGGGGCGGCTGGCTACACCTTC	CASSLMGQGAAGYTF
TRBV19	NA	TRBJ2-7	many	TGTGCCAGTAGTATGCCGCGTCAGGAGCAGTACTTC	CASSMPRQEQYF
TRBV7-9	NA	TRBJ1-1	many	TGTGCCAGCAGCTTAACGCCAGGGGTTAACACTGAAGCTTTCTTT	CASSLTPGVNTEAFF
TRBV4-3	NA	TRBJ2-7	many	TGCGCCAGCAGCCAAGATCCATGGACTACCCTCGAGCAGTACTTC	CASSQDPWTTLEQYF
TRBV2	NA	TRBJ1-5	many	TGTGCCAGCAGTCCCAGTCCAGGGATCAATCAGCCCCAGCATTTT	CASSPSPGINQPQHF
TRBV5-1	NA	TRBJ2-7	many	TGCGCCAGCGGCCTCCCGGGAAGAAACGAGCAGTACTTC	CASGLPGRNEQYF
TRBV5-1	NA	TRBJ2-3	medium-sized	TGCGCCAGCAGCTTAACCTCGGGGGGCGGCACAGATACGCAGTATTTT	CASSLTSGGGTDTQYF
TRBV4-3	NA	TRBJ1-5	many	TGCGCCAGCAGCCAAGATCCTTGGAGCAATCAGCCCCAGCATTTT	CASSQDPWSNQPQHF
TRBV15	NA	TRBJ1-2	many	TGTGCCACCAGCAGATTTCCAGGGAGAAGAGAGGATGGCTACACCTTC	CATSRFPGRREDGYTF
TRBV27	NA	TRBJ2-3	NA	TGTGCCAGCAGTTCTTATTTCCCCACAGATACGCAGTATTTT	CASSSYFPTDTQYF
TRBV5-6	TRBD1	TRBJ2-3	many	TGTGCCAGCAGCTTGGCAACCAGGGGGGATACGCAGTATTTT	CASSLATRGDTQYF
TRBV7-2	TRBD1	TRBJ2-7	many	TGTGCCAGCAACCCGACAGGGCTAATATCCTACGAGCAGTACTTC	CASNPTGLISYEQYF
TRBV20-1	NA	TRBJ2-7	many	TGCAGTGCTCCCGGGACGCTTAATATCTACGAGCAGTACTTC	CSAPGTLNIYEQYF
TRBV5-4	NA	TRBJ2-3	many	TGTGCCAGCAGCTTGGCGGTAGGGACCACAGATACGCAGTATTTT	CASSLAVGTTDTQYF
TRBV7-9	NA	TRBJ2-4	many	TGTGCCAGCAGCTTAGCGGGCTCGAAAGTCAAAAACATTCAGTACTTC	CASSLAGSKVKNIQYF
TRBV7-9	NA	TRBJ2-7	many	TGTGCCGGCACAGGGCCGACAAGCTACGAGCAGTACTTC	CAGTGPTSYEQYF
TRBV28	NA	TRBJ2-5	few	TGTGCCACCTCTCCCTTAAGGGTGACCCAGTACTTC	CATSPLRVTQYF
TRBV7-3	NA	TRBJ2-1	NA	TGTGCCAGCAGCTTAGCCGGGACCCACTCCTACAATGAGCAGTTCTTC	CASSLAGTHSYNEQFF
TRBV6-1	NA	TRBJ2-4	many	TGTGCCAGCAGTGCATCCTACCCCGACGGACTACTAGCCAAAAACATTCAGTACTTC	CASSASYPDGLLAKNIQYF
TRBV29-1	NA	TRBJ1-5	many	TGCAGCGTTGGGGCAGGGAATCAGCCCCAGCATTTT	CSVGAGNQPQHF
TRBV27	NA	TRBJ1-4	NA	TGTGCCAGCAGTTTGACCCCGGAAAGCCGAAAACTGTTTTTT	CASSLTPESRKLFF
TRBV7-9	NA	TRBJ2-7	many	TGTGCCAGCAGCTTAGATCGGGACGAGCAGTACTTC	CASSLDRDEQYF
TRBV7-8	TRBD1	TRBJ2-7	many	TGTGCCAGCAGCAACCGACAGGGGATGCACGAGCAGTACTTC	CASSNRQGMHEQYF
TRBV5-6	NA	TRBJ2-1	many	TGTGCCAGCAACCAGGGTCCCTCAAGCTCCTACAATGAGCAGTTCTTC	CASNQGPSSSYNEQFF
TRBV7-2	NA	TRBJ2-7	many	TGTGCCAGCAGCCCCGACCGTTTTTCCTACGAGCAGTACTTC	CASSPDRFSYEQYF
TRBV7-6	TRBD2	TRBJ2-7	NA	TGTGCCAGCAGCTTAGTATCACCCCTAGCGGGGGTTTACGAGCAGTACTTC	CASSLVSPLAGVYEQYF
TRBV7-9	NA	TRBJ2-7	many	TGTGCCAGCAGCCAATCCTCCGAGCAGTACTTC	CASSQSSEQYF
TRBV7-9	NA	TRBJ2-2	many	TGTGCCAGCAGCTTAGCTTTAGCGAGACCGAACACCGGGGAGCTGTTTTTT	CASSLALARPNTGELFF
TRBV28	TRBD2	TRBJ2-5	many	TGTGCCAGCAGTTTATCCCTCGCGGGAGTAGGAGAGACCCAGTACTTC	CASSLSLAGVGETQYF
TRBV11-2	TRBD2	TRBJ2-5	NA	TGTGCCAGCAGCGCCGGGACTAGTATTCTGCAAGAGACCCAGTACTTC	CASSAGTSILQETQYF
TRBV20-1	NA	TRBJ2-7	many	TGCAGTGCTAGAGTAGGGGCCGAGCAGTACTTC	CSARVGAEQYF
TRBV11-2	NA	TRBJ1-1	many	TGTGCCAGCAGCTTAGGATCTTACACTGAAGCTTTCTTT	CASSLGSYTEAFF
TRBV9	NA	TRBJ2-7	many	TGTGCCAGCAGCTCCGCGGCCAACGAGCAGTACTTC	CASSSAANEQYF
TRBV5-5	TRBD1	TRBJ2-5	many	TGTGCCAGCAGCTTGGACAGGGGCCAGTACTTC	CASSLDRGQYF
TRBV7-8	NA	TRBJ2-4	many	TGTGCCAGCAGCTTGAGACCGGGAGCCAAAAACATTCAGTACTTC	CASSLRPGAKNIQYF
TRBV29-1	TRBD2	TRBJ2-4	many	TGCAGCGTTGGGGTGACTAGCGGGAAGGCCAAAAACATTCAGTACTTC	CSVGVTSGKAKNIQYF
TRBV7-2	TRBD1	TRBJ2-7	many	TGTGCCAGCAGCCTTAAAACCGGGACAGGGGCCTACGAGCAGTACTTC	CASSLKTGTGAYEQYF